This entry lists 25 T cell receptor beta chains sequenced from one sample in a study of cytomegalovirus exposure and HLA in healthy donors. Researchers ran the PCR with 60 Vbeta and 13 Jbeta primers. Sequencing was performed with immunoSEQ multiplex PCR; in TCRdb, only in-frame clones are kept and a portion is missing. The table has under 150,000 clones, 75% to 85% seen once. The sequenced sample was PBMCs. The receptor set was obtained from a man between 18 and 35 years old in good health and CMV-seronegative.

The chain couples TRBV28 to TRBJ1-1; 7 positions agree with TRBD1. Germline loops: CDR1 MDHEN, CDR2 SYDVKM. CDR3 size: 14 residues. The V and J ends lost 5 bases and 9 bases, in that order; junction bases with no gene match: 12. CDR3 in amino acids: CASSPHQTGLKAFF. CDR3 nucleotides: TGTGCCAGCAGTCCCCACCAGACAGGGCTGAAAGCTTTCTTT. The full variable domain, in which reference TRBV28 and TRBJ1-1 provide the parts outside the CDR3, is DVKVTQSSRYLVKRTGEKVFLECVQDMDHENMFWYRQDPGLGLRLIYFSYDVKMKEKGDIPEGYSVSREKKERFSLILESASTNQTSMYLCASSPHQTGLKAFFGQGTRLTVV.

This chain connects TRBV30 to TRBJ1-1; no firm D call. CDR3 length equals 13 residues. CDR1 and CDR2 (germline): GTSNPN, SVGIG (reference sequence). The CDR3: CASEAQLNTEAFF. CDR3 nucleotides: TGTGCATCGGAGGCCCAGCTGAACACTGAAGCTTTCTTT.

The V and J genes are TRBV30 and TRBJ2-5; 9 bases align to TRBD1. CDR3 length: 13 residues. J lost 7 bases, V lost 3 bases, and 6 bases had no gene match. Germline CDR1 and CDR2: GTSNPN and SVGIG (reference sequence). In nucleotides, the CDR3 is TGTGCCTGGAGGGGACAGGGAGGAGGGACCCAGTACTTC. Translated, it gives CAWRGQGGGTQYF.

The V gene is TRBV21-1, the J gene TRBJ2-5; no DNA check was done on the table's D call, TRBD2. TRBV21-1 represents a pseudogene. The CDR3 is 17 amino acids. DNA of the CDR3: TGTGCCAGCAGCAAAGATGAACTAGCGGGTACGCCGAGGGTCCAGTACTTC. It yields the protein CASSKDELAGTPRVQYF.

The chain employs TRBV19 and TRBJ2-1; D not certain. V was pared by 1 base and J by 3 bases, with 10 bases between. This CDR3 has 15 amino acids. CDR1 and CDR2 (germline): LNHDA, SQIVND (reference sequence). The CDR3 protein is CASSIGSLYYNEQFF. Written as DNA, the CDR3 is TGTGCCAGTAGTATAGGGAGCCTCTACTACAATGAGCAGTTCTTC.

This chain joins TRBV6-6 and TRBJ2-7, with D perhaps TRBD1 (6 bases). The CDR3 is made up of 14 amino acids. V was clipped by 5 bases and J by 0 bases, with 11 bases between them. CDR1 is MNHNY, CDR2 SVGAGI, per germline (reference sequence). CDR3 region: CASSAQGGSYEQYV. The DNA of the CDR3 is TGTGCCAGCAGTGCACAAGGGGGCTCCTACGAGCAGTACGTC.

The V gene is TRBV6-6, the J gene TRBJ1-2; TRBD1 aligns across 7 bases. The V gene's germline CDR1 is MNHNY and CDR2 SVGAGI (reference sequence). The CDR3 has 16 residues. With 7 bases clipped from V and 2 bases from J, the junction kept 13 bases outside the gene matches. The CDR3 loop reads CASTRGTENSNYGYTF. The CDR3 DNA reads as TGTGCCAGCACCCGAGGGACAGAAAATTCAAACTATGGCTACACCTTC.

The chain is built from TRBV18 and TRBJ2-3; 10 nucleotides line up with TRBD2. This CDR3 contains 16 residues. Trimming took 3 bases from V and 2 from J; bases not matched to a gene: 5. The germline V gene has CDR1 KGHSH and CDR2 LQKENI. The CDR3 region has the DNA TGTGCCAGCTCACCGGGGCTAGCGGGAGCCACAGATACGCAGTATTTT. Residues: CASSPGLAGATDTQYF.

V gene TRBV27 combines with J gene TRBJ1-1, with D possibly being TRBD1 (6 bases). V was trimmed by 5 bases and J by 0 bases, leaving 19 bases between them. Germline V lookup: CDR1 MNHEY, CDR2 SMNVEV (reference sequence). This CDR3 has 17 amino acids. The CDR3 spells CASSPRLSGQMNTEAFF. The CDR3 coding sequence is TGTGCCAGCAGTCCCCGATTGTCCGGACAGATGAACACTGAAGCTTTCTTT.

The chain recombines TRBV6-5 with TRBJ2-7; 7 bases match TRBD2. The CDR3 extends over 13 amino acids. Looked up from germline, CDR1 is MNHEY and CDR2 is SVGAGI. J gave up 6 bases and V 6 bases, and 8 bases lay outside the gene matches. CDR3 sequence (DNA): TGTGCCAGCAGAGGGCGGGAGAGTCGCGAGCAGTACTTC. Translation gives CASRGRESREQYF.

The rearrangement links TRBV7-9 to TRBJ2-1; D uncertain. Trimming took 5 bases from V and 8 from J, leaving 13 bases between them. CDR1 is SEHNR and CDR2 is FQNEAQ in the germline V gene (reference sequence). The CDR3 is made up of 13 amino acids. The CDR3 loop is CASSAGLAYEQFF. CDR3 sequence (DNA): TGTGCCAGCAGCGCCGGGTTGGCGTATGAGCAGTTCTTC.

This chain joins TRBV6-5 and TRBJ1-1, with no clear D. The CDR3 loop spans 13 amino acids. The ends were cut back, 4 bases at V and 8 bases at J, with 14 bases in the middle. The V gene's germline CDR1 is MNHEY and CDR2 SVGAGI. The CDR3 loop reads CASSLEIGSEAFF. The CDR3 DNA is TGTGCCAGCAGTTTGGAGATCGGCTCGGAAGCTTTCTTT.

Here the CDR3 reads CASSLVAVYGYTF. Here the CDR3 DNA reads TGTGCCAGCAGCTTAGTGGCGGTCTATGGCTACACCTTC. The chain recombines TRBV7-9 with TRBJ1-2, with D unresolved. This CDR3 contains 13 residues. Trimming removed 1 base at V and 4 bases at J, with 7 bases between. Germline values: CDR1 SEHNR, CDR2 FQNEAQ (reference sequence).

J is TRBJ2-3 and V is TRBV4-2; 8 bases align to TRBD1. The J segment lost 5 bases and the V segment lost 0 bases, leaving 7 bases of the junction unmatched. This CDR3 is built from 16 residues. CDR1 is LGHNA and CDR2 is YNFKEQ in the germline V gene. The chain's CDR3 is CASSQEIQGVRDTQYF. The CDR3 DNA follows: TGTGCCAGCAGCCAAGAGATACAGGGGGTTCGAGATACGCAGTATTTT.

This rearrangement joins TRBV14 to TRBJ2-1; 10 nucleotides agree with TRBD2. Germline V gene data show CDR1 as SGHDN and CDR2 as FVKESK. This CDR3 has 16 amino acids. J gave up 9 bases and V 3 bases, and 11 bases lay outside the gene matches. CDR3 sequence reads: CASSHSPLQRGGEQFF. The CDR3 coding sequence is TGTGCCAGCAGCCATTCCCCCCTACAGCGGGGGGGTGAGCAGTTCTTC.

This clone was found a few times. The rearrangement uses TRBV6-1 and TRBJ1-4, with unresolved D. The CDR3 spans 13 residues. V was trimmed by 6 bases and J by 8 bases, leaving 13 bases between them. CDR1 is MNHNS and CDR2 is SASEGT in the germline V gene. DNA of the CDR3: TGTGCCAGCAGGACATCCGGTACCGAAAAACTGTTTTTT. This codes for CASRTSGTEKLFF.

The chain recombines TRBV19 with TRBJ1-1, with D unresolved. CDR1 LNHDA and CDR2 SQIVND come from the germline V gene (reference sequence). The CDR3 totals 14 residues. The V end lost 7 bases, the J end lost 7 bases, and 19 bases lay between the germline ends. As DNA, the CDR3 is TGTGCCAGTAACCTCGGGGTCAAGTCGGGTGAAGCTTTCTTT. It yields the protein CASNLGVKSGEAFF.

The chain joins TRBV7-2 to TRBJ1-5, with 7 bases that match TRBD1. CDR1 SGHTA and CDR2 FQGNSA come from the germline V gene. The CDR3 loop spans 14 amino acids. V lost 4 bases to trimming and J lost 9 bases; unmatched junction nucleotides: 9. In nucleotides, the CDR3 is TGTGCCAGCAGCTGGACAGGACAACAATCGCCCCAGCATTTT. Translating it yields CASSWTGQQSPQHF.

The CDR3 region has the DNA TGTGCCAGCAGTGATCGGGACACCAACCAAGAGACCCAGTACTTC. Protein: CASSDRDTNQETQYF. The chain uses TRBV2 and TRBJ2-5, with D perhaps matching TRBD1 (6 bases). CDR1 and CDR2 (germline): SNHLY, FYNNEI. CDR3 size: 15 residues. V was shortened by 3 bases and J by 0 bases, with 11 bases between the two germline ends.

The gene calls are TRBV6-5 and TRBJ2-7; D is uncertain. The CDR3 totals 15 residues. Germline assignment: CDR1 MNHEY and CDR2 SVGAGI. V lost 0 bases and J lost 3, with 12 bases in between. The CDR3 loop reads CASSYSLSPGYEQYF. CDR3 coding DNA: TGTGCCAGCAGTTACTCGTTAAGCCCCGGCTACGAGCAGTACTTC.

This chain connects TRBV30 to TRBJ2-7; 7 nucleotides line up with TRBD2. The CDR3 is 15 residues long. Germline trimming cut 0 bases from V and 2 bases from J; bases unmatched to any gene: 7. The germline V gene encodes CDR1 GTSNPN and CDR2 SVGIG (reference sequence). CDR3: CAWSVLSSGPYEQYF. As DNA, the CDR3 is TGTGCCTGGAGTGTTTTGTCTAGCGGACCCTACGAGCAGTACTTC.

In DNA form, the CDR3 reads TGTGCCAGCAGGGAAGGGGGAACTAATGAAAAACTGTTTTTT. It encodes CASREGGTNEKLFF. The chain carries TRBV6-5 and TRBJ1-4; tentatively, D is TRBD1 (6 bases). The germline gives CDR1 MNHEY, CDR2 SVGAGI. There are 14 residues in the CDR3. Trimming shortened V by 6 bases and J by 1 base, and 9 bases separated the two germline ends.

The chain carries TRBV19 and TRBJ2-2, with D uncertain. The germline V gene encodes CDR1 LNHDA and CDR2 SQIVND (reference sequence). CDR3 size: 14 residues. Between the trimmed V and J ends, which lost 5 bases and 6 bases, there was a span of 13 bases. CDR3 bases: TGTGCCAGTAGTGCCCTATTTCAATCCGGGGAGCTGTTTTTT. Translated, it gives CASSALFQSGELFF.

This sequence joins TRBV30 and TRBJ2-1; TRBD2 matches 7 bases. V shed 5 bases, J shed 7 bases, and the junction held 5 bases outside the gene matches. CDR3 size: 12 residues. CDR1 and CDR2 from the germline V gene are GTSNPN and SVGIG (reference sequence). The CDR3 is CAWEEAGNEQFF. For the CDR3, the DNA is TGTGCCTGGGAGGAAGCGGGAAATGAGCAGTTCTTC.

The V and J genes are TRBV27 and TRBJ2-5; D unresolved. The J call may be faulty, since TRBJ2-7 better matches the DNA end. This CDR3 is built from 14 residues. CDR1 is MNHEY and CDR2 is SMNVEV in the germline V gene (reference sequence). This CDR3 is CASSLSRPSYEQYF. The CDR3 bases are TGTGCCAGCAGTTTAAGCCGTCCCTCCTACGAGCAGTACTTC.